Detailed here is one T cell receptor beta chain. This clonotype was counted once. Which antigen it targets is not known. Base qualities are not provided; no much larger clone lies one nucleotide away. Weak support is all one read offers. Receptor amplification or capture employed 5' RACE. TCRbeta was amplified in two PCR rounds using Phusion High-Fidelity polymerase, and the primers carried sample-specific barcodes. TCRbeta libraries were made through template-switch cDNA synthesis using SMARTScribe reverse transcriptase and a TRBC-specific primer. The barcoded samples were pooled and then prepared using the NEBNext Ultra DNA Library Prep Kit for Illumina. Sequencing of libraries was performed on an Illumina MiSeq with the MiSeq reagent kit v2, 300 cycles. The study's own analysis went as follows. Jemultiplexer was used to demultiplex reads by barcode, and MiTCR with default parameters handled the alignment. VDJtools removed non-functional sequences, and clonotypes were defined by amino acid sequence, with clonotype frequencies based on assigned sequence reads. The clonal space homeostasis analysis grouped clonotypes by frequency into over-represented (0.05-1), large, medium and small bins. TCRdb reprocessing: public reads trimmed at Q25 with fastp, clones called with MiXCR, in-frame beta chains kept. Entries that share a CDR3 protein sequence are merged under the most common genes and DNA. The V and J calls and clone size come from TCRdb's table, not from the authors' own analysis. The sample table lists about 1,500 distinct CDR3 sequences, roughly half of them with a count of one. 30% to 45% of the sample belongs to the ten largest clones.

This sample was taken from a study of MAIT cells during Salmonella Paratyphi A infection (TCRdb year 2017). About the full investigation: A single dose of 1-5x10^3 CFU of S. Paratyphi A strain NVGH308 was ingested by adult volunteers aged 18 to 60. Ciprofloxacin 500 mg twice daily for 14 days, starting at diagnosis, was given to diagnosed volunteers.

Read against the paper, the sample's time point label means: before S. Paratyphi A challenge (baseline). Circulating MAIT cell TCRbeta repertoires were profiled longitudinally in over five volunteers in whom enteric fever developed after controlled oral challenge with live Salmonella Paratyphi A. MAIT cell samples were contributed by each diagnosed volunteer at pre-infection, mid-infection and post-infection timepoints. A diagnosis of enteric fever required Paratyphi A bacteremia and/or a persistent fever above 38 degrees C that lasted more than 12 hours. Diagnosis of infection in challenged volunteers occurred between day 4 and day 7 after challenge. For RNA extraction, about 4,500 to 10,000 MAIT cells from each sample were sorted straight into RNAqueous-Micro lysis buffer. Lymphoprep gradient centrifugation was used to isolate peripheral blood mononuclear cells from both the blood samples and the leukocyte cones. A BD FACSAria Fusion or BD FACSAria III sorter was used for cell sorting.

Results the study describes overall, beyond this receptor: Although the availability of volunteer samples limited sample sizes, the sizes were judged adequate for detecting differences between groups. Diagnosed volunteers showed more expansion or contraction among top five MAIT clonotypes than healthy controls (about 0.5 versus 0.13), suggesting infection-driven repertoire reshaping. Space occupied by over-represented MAIT clonotypes fell significantly from baseline to mid-infection (approximately 0.17 to 0.10), with no significant post-infection difference.

This sequence was found in a person between 18 and 75 years old who was deliberately infected with Salmonella Paratyphi A in a paratyphoid fever challenge study. The sequences come from MAIT cells from blood, collected at the first sampling point of the challenge study.

CDR3 protein: CSAKGGEGRETQYF. DNA sequence: TGCAGTGCTAAGGGCGGGGAGGGCCGGGAGACGCAGTATTTT. This sequence uses TRBV20-1 and TRBJ2-3, with 7 middle bases fitting TRBD2. CDR1 is given as DFQATT and CDR2 as SNEGSKA, both from the germline V gene (reference sequence). Taken from cysteine to phenylalanine, the CDR3 has 14 residues. Of all the DNA, just the CDR3 is kept, 42 bases in frame from base 1. The germline V and J ends show losses of 4 bases and 9 bases respectively, and no gene match explains 13 bases of the junction.